This T cell receptor beta chain was sequenced for a study of cytomegalovirus exposure and HLA in healthy donors. Study results and caveats: The investigators catalogued 150 to 200 TCR beta chains as cytomegalovirus-associated. A reported reduction in N-insertions relative to the approximately 640-donor mean was seen in an Asian-associated ancestry cluster in a later analysis.

Trimming left V 2 bases short and J 2 bases short, with 7 bases between. The CDR3 covers 14 residues. Germline V CDR1 and CDR2: MGHDK, SYGVNS. Those who donated were healthy bone marrow donors. PCR used 60 Vbeta primers and 13 Jbeta primers. The table came from immunoSEQ multiplex PCR; TCRdb's copy has only in-frame clones and leaves some out. The table records over 95,000 clones, about 80% of them present only once. Remarks on this clone: The antigen remains unidentified.

Sample: PBMCs. V gene TRBV25-1 combines with J gene TRBJ2-1; D unclear. This clonotype was obtained from a man aged 40-55 years in good health and CMV-seronegative. Here the CDR3 DNA reads TGTGCCAGCAGTGAAGCGAGAACCTACAATGAGCAGTTCTTC. Protein: CASSEARTYNEQFF.